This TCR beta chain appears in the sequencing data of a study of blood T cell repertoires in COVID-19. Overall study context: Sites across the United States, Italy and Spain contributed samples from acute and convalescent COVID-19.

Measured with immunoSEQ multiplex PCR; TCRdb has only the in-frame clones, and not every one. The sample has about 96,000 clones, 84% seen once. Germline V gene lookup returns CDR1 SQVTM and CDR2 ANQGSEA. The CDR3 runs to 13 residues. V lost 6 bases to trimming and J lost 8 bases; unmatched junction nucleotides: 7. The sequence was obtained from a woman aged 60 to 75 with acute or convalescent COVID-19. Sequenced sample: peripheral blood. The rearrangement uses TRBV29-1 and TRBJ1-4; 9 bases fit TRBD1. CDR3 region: CSVRTGAREKLFF. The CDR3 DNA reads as TGCAGCGTGAGGACAGGGGCTCGAGAAAAACTGTTTTTT.